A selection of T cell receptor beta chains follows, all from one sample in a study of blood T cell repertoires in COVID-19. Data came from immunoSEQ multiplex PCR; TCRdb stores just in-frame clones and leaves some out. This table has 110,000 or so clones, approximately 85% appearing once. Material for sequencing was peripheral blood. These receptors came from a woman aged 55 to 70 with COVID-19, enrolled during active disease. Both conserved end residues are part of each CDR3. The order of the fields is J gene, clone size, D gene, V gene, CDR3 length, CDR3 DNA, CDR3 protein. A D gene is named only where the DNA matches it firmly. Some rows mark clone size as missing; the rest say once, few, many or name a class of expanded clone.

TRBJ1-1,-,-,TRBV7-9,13,TGTGCCAGCATCAAGGGAGGGAACACTGAAGCTTTCTTT,CASIKGGNTEAFF
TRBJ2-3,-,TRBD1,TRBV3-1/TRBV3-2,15,TGTGCCAGCAGCCAGAATTCAGGGGGCACGGATACGCAGTATTTT,CASSQNSGGTDTQYF
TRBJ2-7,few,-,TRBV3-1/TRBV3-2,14,TGTGCCAGCAGCCAAGGCCCAGTCTCCTACGAGCAGTACTTC,CASSQGPVSYEQYF
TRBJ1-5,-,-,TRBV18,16,TGTGCCAGCTCACCACCGGGCGTCGGGGGCAATCAGCCCCAGCATTTT,CASSPPGVGGNQPQHF
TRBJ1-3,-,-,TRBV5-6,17,TGTGCCAGCAGCTTGTTTGCGGCTCGGGCGGGGGGAAACACCATATATTTT,CASSLFAARAGGNTIYF
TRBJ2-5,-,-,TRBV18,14,TGTGCCAGCTCGGGTGGAGGGTTTGGAGAGACCCAGTACTTC,CASSGGGFGETQYF
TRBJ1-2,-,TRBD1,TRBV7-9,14,TGTGCCAGCAGCTTCGACAGGGGGATCTATGGCTACACCTTC,CASSFDRGIYGYTF
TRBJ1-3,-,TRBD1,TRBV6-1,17,TGTGCCAGCAGTGCGATCCCGGACAGGGGCTCAGGAAACACCATATATTTT,CASSAIPDRGSGNTIYF
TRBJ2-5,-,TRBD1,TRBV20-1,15,TGCAGTGCTAGTTGGTCAGGGGGTTACCAAGAGACCCAGTACTTC,CSASWSGGYQETQYF
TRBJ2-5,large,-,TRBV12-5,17,TGTGCTTGTGGTTTGGGGGGGACAGGAGGGGAACAAGAGACCCAGTACTTC,CACGLGGTGGEQETQYF
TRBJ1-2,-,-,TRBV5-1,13,TGCGCCAGCAGCGGAACGACAGTTCTCGGCTACACCTTC,CASSGTTVLGYTF
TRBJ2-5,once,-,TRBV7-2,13,TGTGCCAGCAGCTTCGCGGGGTCCGAGACCCAGTACTTC,CASSFAGSETQYF
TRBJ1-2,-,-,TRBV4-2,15,TGTGCCAGCAGCCAAGCGATAGGGGCAATGTATGGCTACACCTTC,CASSQAIGAMYGYTF
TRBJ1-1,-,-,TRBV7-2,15,TGTGCCAGCAGCCGCGGGGGCAGGGCTGGCACTGAAGCTTTCTTT,CASSRGGRAGTEAFF
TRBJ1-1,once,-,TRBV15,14,TGTGCCACCAGCAGAGGTAAAGGCGGGGCTGAAGCTTTCTTT,CATSRGKGGAEAFF
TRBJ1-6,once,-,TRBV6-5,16,TGTGCCAGCAGTTATTATACGCCCCGCCCGGGGTCACCCCTCCACTTT,CASSYYTPRPGSPLHF